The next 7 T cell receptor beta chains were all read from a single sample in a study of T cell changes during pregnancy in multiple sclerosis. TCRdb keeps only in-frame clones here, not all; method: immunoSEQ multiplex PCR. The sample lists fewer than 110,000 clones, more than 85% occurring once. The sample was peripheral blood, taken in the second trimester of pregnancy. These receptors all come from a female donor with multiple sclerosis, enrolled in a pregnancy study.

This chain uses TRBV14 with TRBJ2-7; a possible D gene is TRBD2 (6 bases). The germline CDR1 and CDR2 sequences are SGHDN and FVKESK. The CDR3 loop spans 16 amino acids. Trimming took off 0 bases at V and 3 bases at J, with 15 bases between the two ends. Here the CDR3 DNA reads TGTGCCAGCAGCCAAGATACCGGGTTGGACTACTACGAGCAGTACTTC. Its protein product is CASSQDTGLDYYEQYF.

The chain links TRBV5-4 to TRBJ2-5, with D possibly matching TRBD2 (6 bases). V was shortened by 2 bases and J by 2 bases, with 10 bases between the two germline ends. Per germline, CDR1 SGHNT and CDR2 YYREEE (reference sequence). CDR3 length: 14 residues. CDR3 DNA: TGTGCCAGCAGCTTCCCGGGAGTGCAAGAGACCCAGTACTTC. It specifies CASSFPGVQETQYF.

CDR3 residues: CASSLKTSAQETQYF. In nucleotides, the CDR3 is TGTGCCAGCAGCTTAAAGACTAGCGCCCAAGAGACCCAGTACTTC. The chain has TRBV5-6 and TRBJ2-5, with TRBD2 identical over 8 bases. V trimming: 2 bases; J trimming: 1 base; junction bases outside the gene matches: 4. In germline, CDR1 is SGHDT, CDR2 YYEEEE. The CDR3 totals 15 residues.

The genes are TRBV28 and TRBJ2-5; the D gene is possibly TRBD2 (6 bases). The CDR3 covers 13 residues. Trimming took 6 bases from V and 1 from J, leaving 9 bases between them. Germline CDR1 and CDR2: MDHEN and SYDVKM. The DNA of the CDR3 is TGTGCCAGCAGAATTAGCGGCCAAGAGACCCAGTACTTC. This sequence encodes CASRISGQETQYF.

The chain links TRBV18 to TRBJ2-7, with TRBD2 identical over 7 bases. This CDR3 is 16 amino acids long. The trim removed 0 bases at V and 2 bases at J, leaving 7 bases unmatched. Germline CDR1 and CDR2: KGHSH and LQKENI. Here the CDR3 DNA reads TGTGCCAGCTCACCACCGGGAGGGTACATAACCTACGAGCAGTACTTC. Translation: CASSPPGGYITYEQYF.

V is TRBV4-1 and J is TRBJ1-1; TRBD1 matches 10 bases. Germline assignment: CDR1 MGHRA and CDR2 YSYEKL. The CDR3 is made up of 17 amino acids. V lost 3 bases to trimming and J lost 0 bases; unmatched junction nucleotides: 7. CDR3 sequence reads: CASSHGTGAFMNTEAFF. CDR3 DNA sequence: TGCGCCAGCAGCCACGGGACAGGGGCGTTCATGAACACTGAAGCTTTCTTT.

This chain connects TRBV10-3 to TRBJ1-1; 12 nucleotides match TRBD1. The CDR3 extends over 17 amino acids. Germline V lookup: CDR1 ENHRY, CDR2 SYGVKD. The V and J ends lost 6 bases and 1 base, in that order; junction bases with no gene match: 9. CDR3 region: CAISPGTGGGKNTEAFF. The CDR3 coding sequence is TGTGCCATCAGCCCCGGGACAGGGGGCGGGAAGAACACTGAAGCTTTCTTT.